This T cell receptor beta chain was profiled in a study of blood T cell repertoires in COVID-19. In the study overall: Donors in the United States, Italy and Spain gave samples during acute or convalescent COVID-19.

V dropped 1 base and J dropped 8 bases, with 6 bases sitting between them. Germline V gene data show CDR1 as MNHNS and CDR2 as SASEGT. The CDR3 consists of 12 residues. Sequencing used immunoSEQ multiplex PCR; TCRdb keeps in-frame clones, though not all of them. The sample yields 350,000 to 550,000 clones, around 89% seen once. What was sequenced was peripheral blood. The chain has TRBV6-1 and TRBJ2-1; D gene ambiguous. The source is a woman in her twenties or thirties with acute or convalescent COVID-19. The CDR3 region is CASSEVGHEQFF. For the CDR3, the DNA is TGTGCCAGCAGTGAAGTTGGGCATGAGCAGTTCTTC.